These 20 T cell receptor beta chains were sequenced from one sample in a study of early T cells in non-severe SARS-CoV-2 infection. TCRdb re-called the 5' RACE reads through MiXCR, storing one row per CDR3 protein. The data show 76,000 or so distinct CDR3 sequences, around 11% seen once. Material for sequencing was whole blood. These receptors were collected from an adult who was a healthcare worker with PCR-confirmed SARS-CoV-2 infection or an uninfected control (not recorded which).

The genes are TRBV19 and TRBJ2-5; tentatively, D is TRBD1 (6 bases). CDR1 is LNHDA and CDR2 is SQIVND in the germline V gene (reference sequence). The CDR3 consists of 15 residues. V shed 7 bases and J shed 1 base, with 16 bases lying between them. The DNA of the CDR3 is TGTGCCAGTAAGAAAGGGACACTGACCCAAGAGACCCAGTACTTC. This gives the protein CASKKGTLTQETQYF.

In this sample, this clonotype turned up a few times. The chain is built from TRBV6-2 or TRBV6-3 and TRBJ2-2; no definite D call. CDR1 and CDR2 from the germline V gene are MNHEY and SVGEGT. V lost 2 bases and J 0 bases, leaving 1 base between the germline ends. The CDR3 length is 13 residues. This chain's CDR3 is CASSYTNTGELFF. The DNA of the CDR3 is TGTGCCAGCAGTTACACGAACACCGGGGAGCTGTTTTTT.

This clonotype has a count of ten or more. V usage is TRBV7-6 and J usage is TRBJ1-1; 7 bases match TRBD1. CDR1 and CDR2 (germline): SGHVS, FNYEAQ. The CDR3 spans 16 residues. The V gene end was trimmed by 2 bases and the J gene end by 0 bases; junction bases not matched to a gene: 6. The CDR3: CASSLSQTGLNTEAFF. The CDR3 region has the DNA TGTGCCAGCAGCTTAAGCCAGACAGGGTTGAACACTGAAGCTTTCTTT.

This clonotype was observed at least ten times. This chain links TRBV30 with TRBJ1-5; D unresolved. The germline V and J ends were trimmed by 0 bases and 5 bases, with 5 bases remaining between them. CDR3 length: 12 amino acids. Germline V gene sequence: CDR1 GTSNPN, CDR2 SVGIG (reference sequence). The CDR3 loop is CAWSVDYQPQHF. CDR3 coding DNA: TGTGCCTGGAGTGTAGACTATCAGCCCCAGCATTTT.

The V gene is TRBV7-3, the J gene TRBJ1-1; 8 bases are shared with TRBD1. Germline trimming cut 5 bases from V and 3 bases from J; bases unmatched to any gene: 5. The CDR3 is 14 amino acids. CDR1 is SGHTA and CDR2 is FQGTGA in the germline V gene. The CDR3 bases are TGTGCCAGCAGCCCAGGGGGCGTGGACACTGAAGCTTTCTTT. This codes for CASSPGGVDTEAFF.

The chain recombines TRBV7-2 with TRBJ2-7; the D gene is possibly TRBD2 (5 bases). Germline CDR1 reads SGHTA; CDR2 reads FQGNSA. The V gene lost 5 bases and the J gene lost 3 bases, with 8 bases spanning the gap. The CDR3 has 12 residues. DNA of the CDR3: TGTGCCAGCAGCGTAGGAGGCTACGAGCAGTACTTC. Its protein is CASSVGGYEQYF. Drawing the rest from reference TRBV7-2 and TRBJ2-7, the complete variable domain is GAGVSQSPSNKVTEKGKDVELRCDPISGHTALYWYRQSLGQGLEFLIYFQGNSAPDKSGLPSDRFSAERTGGSVSTLTIQRTQQEDSAVYLCASSVGGYEQYFGPGTRLTVT.

This clonotype was seen repeatedly, ten times or more. The V gene is TRBV27, the J gene TRBJ1-4, with TRBD1 matching 9 bases. The germline V gene encodes CDR1 MNHEY and CDR2 SMNVEV (reference sequence). Trimming cost V 5 bases and J 8 bases; bases outside gene matches: 9. The CDR3 runs to 15 residues. CDR3 coding DNA: TGTGCCAGCAGTATTACCGGGACAGGGTGGGAAAAACTGTTTTTT. Its protein is CASSITGTGWEKLFF.

V usage is TRBV3-1 and J usage is TRBJ2-1, with unresolved D. The CDR3 length is 12 residues. V lost 4 bases to trimming and J lost 6 bases, with 7 bases between them. Per the germline V gene, CDR1 is LGHDT and CDR2 is YNNKEL (reference sequence). The CDR3 spells CASSPTANEQFF. In DNA, the CDR3 is TGTGCCAGCAGCCCTACAGCCAATGAGCAGTTCTTC.

Many counts were recorded for this clonotype. This chain links TRBV19 with TRBJ2-2; D is possibly TRBD1 (5 bases). Germline V gene sequence: CDR1 LNHDA, CDR2 SQIVND (reference sequence). Trimming took off 1 base at V and 6 bases at J, with 9 bases between the two ends. The length of the CDR3 is 14 residues. DNA for the CDR3: TGTGCCAGTAGTATAGGGGCAGGGTCCGGGGAGCTGTTTTTT. It is translated as CASSIGAGSGELFF.

In its sample, this clonotype was seen a few times. A junction boundary mismatches the germline segment, possibly from a read error. The chain uses TRBV7-7 and TRBJ2-3, with no clear D. There are 14 residues in the CDR3. Germline V gene data show CDR1 as SSHAT and CDR2 as FNYEAQ (reference sequence). CDR3 sequence: CASSLSGRTDTQYF. DNA of the CDR3: TGTGCTAGCAGCTTATCCGGCCGCACAGATACGCAGTATTTT.

The chain links TRBV11-2 to TRBJ2-7, with D uncertain. V was clipped by 5 bases and J by 2 bases, with 4 bases between them. Germline V gene lookup returns CDR1 SGHAT and CDR2 FQNNGV. The CDR3 sequence is 11 residues long. In nucleotides, the CDR3 is TGTGCCAGCAGCGAAGCCTACGAGCAGTACTTC. Protein product: CASSEAYEQYF.

This sequence joins TRBV7-2 and TRBJ2-5; possible D gene TRBD2, 5 bases. Germline V gives CDR1 SGHTA, CDR2 FQGNSA. This CDR3 has 14 residues. Deletions cut 1 base from V and 4 bases from J, with 10 bases between. CDR3 in amino acids: CASSLGLAVETQYF. CDR3 DNA sequence: TGTGCCAGCAGCTTAGGGCTAGCCGTAGAGACCCAGTACTTC. Using reference TRBV7-2 and TRBJ2-5 for the parts outside the CDR3, the full variable domain is GAGVSQSPSNKVTEKGKDVELRCDPISGHTALYWYRQSLGQGLEFLIYFQGNSAPDKSGLPSDRFSAERTGGSVSTLTIQRTQQEDSAVYLCASSLGLAVETQYFGPGTRLLVL.

This clonotype has only a few counts. The chain links TRBV12-5 to TRBJ1-6; D gene unclear. V was cut by 0 bases and J by 5 bases, with 5 bases left in between. Germline V gives CDR1 LGHNT, CDR2 FRNRAP. The length of the CDR3 is 14 residues. CDR3 sequence reads: CASGLVSNNSPLHF. The CDR3 DNA follows: TGTGCTAGTGGTTTGGTATCGAATAATTCACCCCTCCACTTT.

The sample holds many counts of this clonotype. V is TRBV14 and J is TRBJ2-7, with D uncertain. There are 15 residues in the CDR3. Trimming stripped 4 bases from V and 5 bases from J, with 18 bases between. CDR1 SGHDN and CDR2 FVKESK come from the germline V gene. CDR3 sequence (DNA): TGTGCCAGCAGCCTCCTACTGTCCAAAGCAGACGAGCAGTACTTC. Protein sequence: CASSLLLSKADEQYF. Variable domain in full (rest from reference TRBV14 and TRBJ2-7): EAGVTQFPSHSVIEKGQTVTLRCDPISGHDNLYWYRRVMGKEIKFLLHFVKESKQDESGMPNNRFLAERTGGTYSTLKVQPAELEDSGVYFCASSLLLSKADEQYFGPGTRLTVT.

This clonotype was seen at least ten times. V and J are TRBV11-3 and TRBJ1-1; D unclear. There are 14 residues in the CDR3. Germline V CDR1 and CDR2: SGHNT, YENEEA. Trimming took off 1 base at V and 0 bases at J, with 6 bases between the two ends. CDR3: CASSLGSMNTEAFF. The DNA of the CDR3 is TGTGCCAGCAGCTTAGGCAGCATGAACACTGAAGCTTTCTTT.

This clonotype was recorded at least ten times. This chain uses TRBV11-2 with TRBJ1-1; D might be TRBD1 (5 bases). Germline CDR1 is SGHAT and CDR2 is FQNNGV. The CDR3 loop spans 13 amino acids. Trimming removed 1 base at V and 7 bases at J, with 10 bases between. CDR3 in DNA: TGTGCCAGCAGCTTAGCCGGGGCGGATGAAGCTTTCTTT. It translates to CASSLAGADEAFF.

The V call is TRBV29-1, the J call TRBJ2-2; TRBD2 matches 7 bases. The V segment lost 6 bases and the J segment 1 base; nucleotides outside the gene matches: 5. The CDR3 covers 14 residues. Germline loops: CDR1 SQVTM, CDR2 ANQGSEA. As DNA, the CDR3 is TGCAGCGTGGGCAGGGAGGGGAACACCGGGGAGCTGTTTTTT. It specifies CSVGREGNTGELFF.

The CDR3, as DNA: TGCAGCGAGACTAGCGGGGGAGATACGCAGTATTTT. It translates to CSETSGGDTQYF. The chain combines TRBV29-1 with TRBJ2-3, with 12 bases that match TRBD2. Germline CDR1 reads SQVTM; CDR2 reads ANQGSEA. The J segment lost 5 bases and the V segment lost 7 bases, leaving 1 base of the junction unmatched. The CDR3 spans 12 residues.

This clonotype occurred many times. This chain connects TRBV9 to TRBJ1-1, with D possibly TRBD1 on 5 matching bases. This CDR3 has 13 amino acids. In germline, CDR1 is SGDLS, CDR2 YYNGEE. V lost 3 bases, J lost 8 bases, and 14 bases lay in between. The CDR3 nucleotides are TGTGCCAGCAGCGACGGGACCCGACGGGAAGCTTTCTTT. As protein: CASSDGTRREAFF.

This clonotype appeared many times. The chain has TRBV12-3 or TRBV12-4 and TRBJ2-1, with TRBD1 identical over 12 bases. The CDR3 length is 16 residues. The J segment lost 2 bases and the V segment lost 5 bases, leaving 4 bases of the junction unmatched. The DNA for the CDR3 is TGTGCCAGCAGTCGTGGGACAGGGGGCCCCTACAATGAGCAGTTCTTC. This sequence encodes CASSRGTGGPYNEQFF.